This T cell receptor beta chain is from a study of monozygotic twins with inflammatory bowel disease. Germline V lookup: CDR1 DFQATT, CDR2 SNEGSKA (reference sequence). The CDR3 covers 16 residues. TCRdb reprocessed the 5' RACE reads and keeps a single row for each CDR3 protein, giving no DNA. This sample lists around 370,000 distinct CDR3 sequences; its ten largest clones have 2.5% to 3%. The chain carries TRBV20-1 and TRBJ2-3; TCRdb returns TRBD2, unconfirmable since there is no DNA. The sequence derives from a human donor with ulcerative colitis or Crohn's disease, or a healthy co-twin of an affected twin (not recorded which). Material: blood. CDR3 residues: CSARGWSGGATDTQYF.